These 23 T cell receptor beta chains were all obtained from the same sample, sequenced in a study of T cells after yellow fever vaccination. One entry per CDR3 protein, called by TCRdb with MiXCR from the 5' RACE reads. The sample holds 240,000 or so distinct CDR3 sequences, 6.9% seen once. Sequenced here: CD4+ T cells sorted from PBMCs, sampled 15 days after the yellow fever booster vaccination. All receptors derive from a young man who received the YFV17D yellow fever vaccine.

In its sample, this clonotype was seen a few times. This chain uses TRBV7-2 with TRBJ2-5; TRBD2 agrees at 10 bases. CDR3 size: 15 residues. The germline gives CDR1 SGHTA, CDR2 FQGNSA. Unmatched junction bases numbered 8, after V lost 3 bases and J lost 7 bases. The CDR3 nucleotides read TGTGCCAGCAGCTTTGCGAGCGGGGGGGTTTTGACCCAGTACTTC. Translated: CASSFASGGVLTQYF. Together with reference TRBV7-2 and TRBJ2-5, the CDR3 gives the full variable domain: GAGVSQSPSNKVTEKGKDVELRCDPISGHTALYWYRQSLGQGLEFLIYFQGNSAPDKSGLPSDRFSAERTGGSVSTLTIQRTQQEDSAVYLCASSFASGGVLTQYFGPGTRLLVL.

This clonotype occurred many times. The chain uses TRBV20-1 and TRBJ2-3, with 7 bases that match TRBD2. CDR3 length: 16 amino acids. V lost 3 bases, J lost 3 bases, and 12 bases stayed unmatched. Germline loops: CDR1 DFQATT, CDR2 SNEGSKA (reference sequence). CDR3 DNA: TGCAGTGCTAGTCAAGGAGCGGGAAGGCGGACAGATACGCAGTATTTT. Its protein is CSASQGAGRRTDTQYF.

This clonotype was seen ten or more times. This sequence joins TRBV6-5 and TRBJ2-6; 12 bases map to TRBD2. The CDR3 has 18 amino acids. Losses at the gene ends were 7 bases for V and 2 bases for J; bases not matched to a gene: 9. Per germline, CDR1 MNHEY and CDR2 SVGAGI. This chain's CDR3 is CASKLLAGGLPGANVLTF. DNA of the CDR3: TGTGCCAGCAAACTACTAGCGGGAGGTTTGCCTGGGGCCAACGTCCTGACTTTC.

This clonotype was recorded at least ten times. The chain employs TRBV5-1 and TRBJ2-2, with D possibly being TRBD1 (6 bases). The CDR3 has 15 residues. V gave up 3 bases and J gave up 5 bases, with 14 bases separating them. CDR1 SGHRS and CDR2 YFSETQ come from the germline V gene. CDR3 sequence reads: CASSSKAGATGELFF. In DNA, the CDR3 is TGCGCCAGCAGCTCGAAGGCAGGGGCGACCGGGGAGCTGTTTTTT.

The V and J genes are TRBV7-9 and TRBJ1-1; no definite D call. The CDR3 has 13 amino acids. The germline gives CDR1 SEHNR, CDR2 FQNEAQ (reference sequence). Trimming took off 4 bases at V and 4 bases at J, with 10 bases between the two ends. CDR3 sequence: CASSSGPFTEAFF. DNA of the CDR3: TGTGCCAGCAGCTCAGGACCCTTCACTGAAGCTTTCTTT.

The V call is TRBV6-5, the J call TRBJ2-5; 8 nucleotides line up with TRBD2. V dropped 0 bases and J dropped 5; count of bases not matched to a gene: 8. Germline-derived CDR1 and CDR2 are MNHEY and SVGAGI. The CDR3 is 16 residues long. This CDR3 reads CASSYSSGGPYETQYF. In DNA, the CDR3 is TGTGCCAGCAGTTACTCGTCGGGAGGGCCGTATGAGACCCAGTACTTC.

This clonotype showed up many times. The CDR3 DNA reads TGCGCCAGCAGCCCCCGACCTTGGTCCCAAGAGACCCAGTACTTC. Amino acids: CASSPRPWSQETQYF. The V and J genes are TRBV5-1 and TRBJ2-5; D not certain. The V end lost 4 bases, the J end lost 1 base, and 14 bases lay between the germline ends. Per the germline V gene, CDR1 is SGHRS and CDR2 is YFSETQ. This CDR3 has 15 amino acids.

The genes are TRBV7-2 and TRBJ2-7; 7 nucleotides match TRBD1. V was clipped by 1 base and J by 5 bases; unmatched bases: 5. CDR3 length: 14 amino acids. The germline V gene encodes CDR1 SGHTA and CDR2 FQGNSA. The CDR3 loop is CASSLGQGSHEQYF. The CDR3 DNA reads TGTGCCAGCAGCTTAGGACAGGGTAGCCACGAGCAGTACTTC. The variable domain in full, with the rest retrieved from reference TRBV7-2 and TRBJ2-7, is GAGVSQSPSNKVTEKGKDVELRCDPISGHTALYWYRQSLGQGLEFLIYFQGNSAPDKSGLPSDRFSAERTGGSVSTLTIQRTQQEDSAVYLCASSLGQGSHEQYFGPGTRLTVT.

This clonotype has a count of ten or more. CDR3 loop: CSARGGGAVNQPQHF. CDR3 sequence (DNA): TGCAGTGCTCGAGGGGGTGGGGCGGTCAATCAGCCCCAGCATTTT. The chain carries TRBV20-1 and TRBJ1-5, with D maybe TRBD1 (6 bases). V lost 5 bases and J 3 bases, leaving 17 bases between the germline ends. The CDR3 has 15 residues. Germline-derived CDR1 and CDR2 are DFQATT and SNEGSKA (reference sequence).

This clonotype was detected ten times or more. The chain has TRBV29-1 and TRBJ2-5; no definite D call. V dropped 4 bases and J dropped 5 bases, with 8 bases sitting between them. This CDR3 region has 11 residues. The germline V gene encodes CDR1 SQVTM and CDR2 ANQGSEA. The DNA of the CDR3 is TGCAGCGTTGGAGAGGAGGAGACCCAGTACTTC. It codes for CSVGEEETQYF.

This clonotype appeared many times. The genes are TRBV9 and TRBJ2-7; 10 bases are shared with TRBD1. The CDR3 sequence is 14 residues long. The V segment lost 4 bases and the J segment 5 bases; nucleotides outside the gene matches: 6. CDR1 and CDR2 from the germline V gene are SGDLS and YYNGEE. The CDR3 is CASSLKTGGDEQYF. CDR3 bases: TGTGCCAGCAGCCTAAAGACAGGGGGCGACGAGCAGTACTTC.

This clonotype was observed at least ten times. The chain carries TRBV11-2 and TRBJ2-7; a possible D gene is TRBD1 (6 bases). The CDR3 has 16 amino acids. Per germline, CDR1 SGHAT and CDR2 FQNNGV. Trimming removed 0 bases at V and 3 bases at J, with 15 bases between. CDR3 region: CASSLERGSMGYEQYF. The CDR3 DNA reads TGTGCCAGCAGCTTAGAGAGGGGGTCTATGGGCTACGAGCAGTACTTC.

The V call is TRBV6-4, the J call TRBJ2-1; 9 positions agree with TRBD2. Germline lookup yields CDR1 MRHNA and CDR2 SNTAGT. This CDR3 region has 15 residues. After removal of 6 bases from V and 4 bases from J, the junction contained 7 bases not matched to a gene. CDR3 region: CASRLAGNTYNEQFF. The CDR3 bases are TGTGCCAGCAGACTAGCGGGCAACACGTACAATGAGCAGTTCTTC.

The V call is TRBV11-2, the J call TRBJ2-2, with 7 bases identical to TRBD2. The V segment lost 1 base and the J segment 0 bases; nucleotides outside the gene matches: 5. The germline V gene has CDR1 SGHAT and CDR2 FQNNGV. The CDR3 totals 17 residues. CDR3: CASSLATSVANTGELFF. The CDR3 DNA sequence: TGTGCCAGCAGCTTAGCAACTAGCGTTGCGAACACCGGGGAGCTGTTTTTT.

This clonotype has ten or more counts. This chain joins TRBV6-2 or TRBV6-3 and TRBJ1-1; D is possibly TRBD1 (6 bases). Trimming took off 8 bases at V and 1 base at J, with 14 bases between the two ends. This CDR3 has 14 residues. The germline V gene has CDR1 MNHEY and CDR2 SVGEGT. The CDR3 is CASRKGGPNTEAFF. In nucleotides, the CDR3 is TGTGCCAGCCGCAAGGGGGGGCCGAACACTGAAGCTTTCTTT.

This clonotype showed up many times. This chain connects TRBV7-2 to TRBJ2-3, with D possibly TRBD2 on 5 matching bases. From germline, CDR1 is SGHTA and CDR2 FQGNSA. V was trimmed by 5 bases and J by 3 bases, leaving 12 bases between them. The CDR3 contains 14 residues. The CDR3 bases are TGTGCCAGCAGCCCCAGAGGGAAAACAGATACGCAGTATTTT. Residues: CASSPRGKTDTQYF.

The chain has TRBV7-2 and TRBJ2-3; possible D gene TRBD2, 6 bases. This CDR3 is built from 13 residues. V lost 5 bases and J 8 bases, leaving 14 bases between the germline ends. Germline V lookup: CDR1 SGHTA, CDR2 FQGNSA. This CDR3 is CASSPRPGGTQYF. The CDR3, as DNA: TGTGCCAGCAGCCCGCGGCCCGGGGGTACGCAGTATTTT.

The rearrangement joins TRBV5-1 to TRBJ2-5, with TRBD2 as a possible D gene (6 bases). Germline loops: CDR1 SGHRS, CDR2 YFSETQ. V shed 3 bases and J shed 5 bases, with 14 bases lying between them. This CDR3 is 14 amino acids long. The CDR3 spells CASSSRGSGETQYF. The CDR3 nucleotides read TGCGCCAGCAGCTCCCGGGGGTCCGGGGAGACCCAGTACTTC.

This clonotype was detected a few times. The V and J genes are TRBV5-1 and TRBJ2-7; 7 positions agree with TRBD1. With V trimmed by 3 bases and J by 0 bases, 15 bases remained unmatched. Germline CDR1 is SGHRS and CDR2 is YFSETQ. The CDR3 is 18 residues long. The CDR3 protein is CASSSGFLGDRGSYEQYF. CDR3 DNA sequence: TGCGCCAGCAGCTCTGGATTTCTGGGGGACAGAGGCTCCTACGAGCAGTACTTC.

This clonotype was seen many times. The chain couples TRBV20-1 to TRBJ2-1; 13 bases agree with TRBD2. The CDR3 extends over 15 amino acids. The germline CDR1 and CDR2 sequences are DFQATT and SNEGSKA (reference sequence). J lost 9 bases, V lost 3 bases, and 8 bases had no gene match. DNA for the CDR3: TGCAGTGCTAGGCAACCGGGACTAGCGGGAAGTGAGCAGTTCTTC. It specifies CSARQPGLAGSEQFF.

This clonotype was seen a few times. The chain recombines TRBV20-1 with TRBJ2-3; TRBD2 is a possible D gene (6 bases). V lost 4 bases and J lost 1, with 12 bases in between. CDR3 length equals 14 residues. Germline lookup yields CDR1 DFQATT and CDR2 SNEGSKA (reference sequence). CDR3 sequence reads: CSATAGSGTDTQYF. CDR3 DNA: TGCAGTGCTACAGCGGGCTCAGGCACAGATACGCAGTATTTT.

This clonotype was counted ten times or more. CDR3: CASSQTSGRAADTQYF. CDR3 nucleotides: TGCGCCAGCAGCCAAACTAGCGGGAGGGCCGCAGATACGCAGTATTTT. V is TRBV5-1 and J is TRBJ2-3; 13 bases align to TRBD2. The CDR3 is made up of 16 amino acids. Per the germline V gene, CDR1 is SGHRS and CDR2 is YFSETQ. After removal of 4 bases from V and 4 bases from J, the junction contained 6 bases not matched to a gene.

This clonotype was detected ten times or more. The rearrangement uses TRBV29-1 and TRBJ2-5; TRBD1 or TRBD2 may be the D gene (5 bases each). This CDR3 comprises 14 residues. Germline CDR1 SQVTM, CDR2 ANQGSEA. Trimming left V 3 bases short and J 5 bases short, with 16 bases between. CDR3 loop: CSVDGAAPGETQYF. CDR3 DNA: TGCAGCGTTGACGGGGCAGCTCCAGGGGAGACCCAGTACTTC. Combining the CDR3 with reference TRBV29-1 and TRBJ2-5 gives the whole variable domain SAVISQKPSRDICQRGTSLTIQCQVDSQVTMMFWYRQQPGQSLTLIATANQGSEATYESGFVIDKFPISRPNLTFSTLTVSNMSPEDSSIYLCSVDGAAPGETQYFGPGTRLLVL.